The sequence of this TCR beta chain was determined in a study of radiotherapy plus CTLA-4 blockade in lung cancer. Germline V lookup: CDR1 GTSNPN, CDR2 SVGIG (reference sequence). CDR3 length: 12 amino acids. V was shortened by 8 bases and J by 0 bases, with 10 bases between the two germline ends. This clone occurred a few times. TCRdb's table, derived via immunoSEQ multiplex PCR, lists solely in-frame clones and lacks some. The sample has tens of thousands of clones, roughly 79% seen once. This rearrangement joins TRBV30 to TRBJ1-1; tentative D call: TRBD1 (5 bases). Specimen: peripheral blood, collected from a patient treated with radiotherapy plus ipilimumab. The clonotype originates from a human donor with non-small cell lung cancer that progressed on radiotherapy plus ipilimumab. The CDR3 DNA reads as TGTGCCGGGGACCGGGTGAACACTGAAGCTTTCTTT. Translating it yields CAGDRVNTEAFF.